This T cell receptor (beta chain) was observed in a study of T cell repertoires in cytomegalovirus infection. Looking at the study overall: It was the public TCR beta signatures that indicated both CMV infection and matching HLA type. Study outcomes and limitations: Using cumulative public TCR beta family frequency, the authors identified those who carried CMV together with the relevant HLA.

This CDR3 has 15 amino acids. V was clipped by 1 base and J by 1 base, with 10 bases between them. CDR1 is WSHSY, CDR2 SAAADI, per germline. This clonotype has just a few counts. As yet, its antigen is unknown. TCRdb independently ran MiXCR on the reads; one entry per CDR3 protein. Of around 900,000 distinct CDR3 sequences listed, about a third are singletons. This TCR came from a human donor in good health (CMV status not recorded). Some clones in this sample may be carry-over from other donors' samples. The gene calls are TRBV10-2 and TRBJ1-1; D gene unclear. This specimen consisted of cultured CD8+ T cells from PBMCs, obtained from culture after CMV antigen stimulation. CDR3 loop: CASSEFIGENTEAFF. CDR3 DNA sequence: TGCGCCAGCAGTGAGTTTATAGGAGAGAACACTGAAGCTTTCTTT.